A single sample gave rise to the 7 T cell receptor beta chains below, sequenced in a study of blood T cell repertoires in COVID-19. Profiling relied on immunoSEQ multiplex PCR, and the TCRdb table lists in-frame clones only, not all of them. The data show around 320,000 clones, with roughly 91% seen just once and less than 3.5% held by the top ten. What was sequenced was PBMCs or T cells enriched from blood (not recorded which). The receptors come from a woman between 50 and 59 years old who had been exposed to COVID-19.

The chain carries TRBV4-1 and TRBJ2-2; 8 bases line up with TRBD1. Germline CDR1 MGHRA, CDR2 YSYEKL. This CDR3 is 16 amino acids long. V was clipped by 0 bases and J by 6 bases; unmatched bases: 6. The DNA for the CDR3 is TGCGCCAGCAGCCAAGATCCCACAGGGGGGCCCGGGGAGCTGTTTTTT. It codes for CASSQDPTGGPGELFF.

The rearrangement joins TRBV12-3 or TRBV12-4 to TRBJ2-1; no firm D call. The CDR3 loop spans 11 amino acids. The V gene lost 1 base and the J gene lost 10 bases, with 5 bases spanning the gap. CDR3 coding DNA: TGTGCCAGCAGTTTAGTCGGGGAGCAGTTCTTC. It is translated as CASSLVGEQFF.

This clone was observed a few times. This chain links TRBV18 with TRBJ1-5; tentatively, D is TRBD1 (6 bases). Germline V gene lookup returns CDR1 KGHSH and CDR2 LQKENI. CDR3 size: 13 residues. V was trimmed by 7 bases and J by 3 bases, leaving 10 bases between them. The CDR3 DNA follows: TGTGCCAGCTGCGGACAGCCCAATCAGCCCCAGCATTTT. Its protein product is CASCGQPNQPQHF.

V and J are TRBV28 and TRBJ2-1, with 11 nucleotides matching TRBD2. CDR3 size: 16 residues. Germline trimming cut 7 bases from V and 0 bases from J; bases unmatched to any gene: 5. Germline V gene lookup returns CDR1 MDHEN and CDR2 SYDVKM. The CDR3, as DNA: TGTGCCAGCATGGGACTAGCGGCGGTCTCCTACAATGAGCAGTTCTTC. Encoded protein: CASMGLAAVSYNEQFF. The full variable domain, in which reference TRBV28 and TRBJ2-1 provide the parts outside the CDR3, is DVKVTQSSRYLVKRTGEKVFLECVQDMDHENMFWYRQDPGLGLRLIYFSYDVKMKEKGDIPEGYSVSREKKERFSLILESASTNQTSMYLCASMGLAAVSYNEQFFGPGTRLTVL.

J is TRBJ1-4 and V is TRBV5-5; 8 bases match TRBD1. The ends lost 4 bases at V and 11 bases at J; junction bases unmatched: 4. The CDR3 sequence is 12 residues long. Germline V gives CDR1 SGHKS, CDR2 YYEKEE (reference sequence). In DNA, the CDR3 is TGTGCCAGCAGCACTTGGACAGGGAAACTGTTTTTT. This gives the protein CASSTWTGKLFF. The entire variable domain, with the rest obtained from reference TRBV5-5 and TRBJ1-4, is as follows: DAGVTQSPTHLIKTRGQQVTLRCSPISGHKSVSWYQQVLGQGPQFIFQYYEKEERGRGNFPDRFSARQFPNYSSELNVNALLLGDSALYLCASSTWTGKLFFGSGTQLSVL.

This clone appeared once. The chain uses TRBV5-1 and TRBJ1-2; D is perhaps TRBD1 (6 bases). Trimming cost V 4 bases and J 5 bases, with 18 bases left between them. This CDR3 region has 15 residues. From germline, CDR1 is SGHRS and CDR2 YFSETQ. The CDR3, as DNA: TGCGCCAGCAGCCCCGGGACACCGACTGGTTATGGCTACACCTTC. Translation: CASSPGTPTGYGYTF.

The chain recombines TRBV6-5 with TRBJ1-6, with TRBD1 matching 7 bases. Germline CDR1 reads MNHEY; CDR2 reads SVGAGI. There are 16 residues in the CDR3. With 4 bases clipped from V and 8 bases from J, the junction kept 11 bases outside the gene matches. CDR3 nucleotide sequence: TGTGCCAGCAGTTCCTTCGGACAGGAGAGGGATTCACCCCTCCACTTT. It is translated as CASSSFGQERDSPLHF.